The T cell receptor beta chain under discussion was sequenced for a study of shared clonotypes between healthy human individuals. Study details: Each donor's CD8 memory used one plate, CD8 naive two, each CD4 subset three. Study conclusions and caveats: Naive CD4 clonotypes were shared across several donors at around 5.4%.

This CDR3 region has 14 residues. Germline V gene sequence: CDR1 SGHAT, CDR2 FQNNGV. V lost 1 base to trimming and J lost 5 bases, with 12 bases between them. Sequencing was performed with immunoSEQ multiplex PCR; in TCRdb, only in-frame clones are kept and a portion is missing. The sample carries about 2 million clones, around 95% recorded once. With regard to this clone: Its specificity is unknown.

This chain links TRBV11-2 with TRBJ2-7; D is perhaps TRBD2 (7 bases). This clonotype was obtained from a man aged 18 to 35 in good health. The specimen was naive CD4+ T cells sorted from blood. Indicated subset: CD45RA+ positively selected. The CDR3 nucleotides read TGTGCCAGCAGCTTAGCGGGGGGCATGAACGAGCAGTACTTC. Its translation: CASSLAGGMNEQYF.